The clone carrying this TCR beta chain was seen just once. What it recognizes is unknown. Treatment specified: over 15 received Ad26.COV2.S at low or high dose, single or two shots; 5 received placebo; per-sample allocation not given. Day 63 after the first injection of vaccine or placebo was the sampling time. The data stem from a study of Ad26.COV2.S vaccination and SARS-CoV-2 variants. Study-wide context: Ad26.COV2.S given intramuscularly, once or twice 56 days apart.

Points from the study as a whole: Analytic work on TCR breadth and depth might have understated the full extent of total T cell responses. Breadth measured for non-spike TCRs was similar across vaccine and placebo recipients. Post-vaccination breadth of spike-specific CD8+ and CD4+ T cell responses was reportedly substantial.

This CDR3 spans 12 amino acids. The germline gives CDR1 GTSNPN, CDR2 SVGIG (reference sequence). The ends were cut back, 0 bases at V and 3 bases at J, with 5 bases in the middle. Assay: immunoSEQ multiplex PCR; the TCRdb copy retains only in-frame clones and omits some. The sample has 300,000 to 500,000 clones; less than 90% are singletons. The sequence derives from a person aged 18-60 years who received the Ad26.COV2.S COVID-19 vaccine or a placebo. This specimen was peripheral blood, taken in a trial of Ad26.COV2.S vaccine versus placebo. The chain uses TRBV30 and TRBJ1-1; the D is unclear. The CDR3 DNA reads as TGTGCCTGGAGTGTCGGCCACACTGAAGCTTTCTTT. Translated: CAWSVGHTEAFF.